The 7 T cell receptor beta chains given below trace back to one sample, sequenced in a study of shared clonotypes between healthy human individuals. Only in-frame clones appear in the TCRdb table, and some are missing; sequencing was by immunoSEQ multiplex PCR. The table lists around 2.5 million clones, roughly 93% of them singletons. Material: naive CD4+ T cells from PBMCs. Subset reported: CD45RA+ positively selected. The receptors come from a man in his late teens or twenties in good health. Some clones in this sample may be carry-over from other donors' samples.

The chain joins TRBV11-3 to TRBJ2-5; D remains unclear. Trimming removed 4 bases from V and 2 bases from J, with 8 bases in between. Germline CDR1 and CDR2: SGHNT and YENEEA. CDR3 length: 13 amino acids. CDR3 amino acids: CASSSREQETQYF. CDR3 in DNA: TGTGCCAGCAGCTCTAGGGAACAAGAGACCCAGTACTTC.

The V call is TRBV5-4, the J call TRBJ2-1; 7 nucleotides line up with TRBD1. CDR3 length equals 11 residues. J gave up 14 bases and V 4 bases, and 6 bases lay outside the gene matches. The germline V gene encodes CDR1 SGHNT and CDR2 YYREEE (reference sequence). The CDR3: CASSHNQGEFF. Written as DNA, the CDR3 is TGTGCCAGCAGCCATAACCAGGGGGAGTTCTTC.

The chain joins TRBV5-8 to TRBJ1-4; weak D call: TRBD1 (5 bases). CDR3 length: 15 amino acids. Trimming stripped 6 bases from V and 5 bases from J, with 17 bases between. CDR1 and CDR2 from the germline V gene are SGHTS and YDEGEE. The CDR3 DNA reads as TGTGCCAGCACCTCTCCGGGGGTGAACAATGAAAAACTGTTTTTT. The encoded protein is CASTSPGVNNEKLFF.

CDR3 sequence reads: CASSPVYGGNQPQHF. CDR3 nucleotide sequence: TGTGCCAGCAGCCCCGTATATGGAGGGAATCAGCCCCAGCATTTT. The V and J genes are TRBV7-2 and TRBJ1-5; D is undetermined. The CDR3 spans 15 residues. V shed 5 bases and J shed 4 bases, with 15 bases lying between them. CDR1 and CDR2 (germline): SGHTA, FQGNSA.

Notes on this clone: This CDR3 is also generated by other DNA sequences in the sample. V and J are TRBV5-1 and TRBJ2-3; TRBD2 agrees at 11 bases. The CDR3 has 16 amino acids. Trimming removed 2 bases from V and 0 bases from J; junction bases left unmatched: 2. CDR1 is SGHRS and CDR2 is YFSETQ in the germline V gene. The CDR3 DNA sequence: TGCGCCAGCAGCTTACGGACTAGCGGGAGCACAGATACGCAGTATTTT. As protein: CASSLRTSGSTDTQYF.

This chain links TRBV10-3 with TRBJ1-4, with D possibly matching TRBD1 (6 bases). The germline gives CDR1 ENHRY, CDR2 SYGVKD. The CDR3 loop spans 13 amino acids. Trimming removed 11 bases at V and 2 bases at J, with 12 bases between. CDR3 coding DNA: TGTGCCGTACGAGGGGGGACTAATGAAAAACTGTTTTTT. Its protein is CAVRGGTNEKLFF.

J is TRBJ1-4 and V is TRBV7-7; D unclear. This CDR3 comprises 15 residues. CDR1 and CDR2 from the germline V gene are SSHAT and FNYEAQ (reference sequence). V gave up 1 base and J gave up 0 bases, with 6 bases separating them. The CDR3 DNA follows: TGTGCCAGCAGCTTAGTCGAAGCAACTAATGAAAAACTGTTTTTT. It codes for CASSLVEATNEKLFF.